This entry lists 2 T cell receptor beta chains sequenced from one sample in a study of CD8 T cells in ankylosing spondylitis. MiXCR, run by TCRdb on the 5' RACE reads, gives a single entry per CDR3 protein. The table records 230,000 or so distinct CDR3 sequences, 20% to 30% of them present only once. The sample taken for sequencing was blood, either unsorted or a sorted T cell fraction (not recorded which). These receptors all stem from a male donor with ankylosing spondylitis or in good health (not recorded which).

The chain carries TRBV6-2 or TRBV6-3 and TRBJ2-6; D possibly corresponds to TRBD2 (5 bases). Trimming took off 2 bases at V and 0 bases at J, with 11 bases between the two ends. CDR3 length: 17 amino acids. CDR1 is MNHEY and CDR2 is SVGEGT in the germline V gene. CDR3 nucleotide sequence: TGTGCCAGCAGTTACGTTGACGGGGACTCTGGGGCCAACGTCCTGACTTTC. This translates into CASSYVDGDSGANVLTF.

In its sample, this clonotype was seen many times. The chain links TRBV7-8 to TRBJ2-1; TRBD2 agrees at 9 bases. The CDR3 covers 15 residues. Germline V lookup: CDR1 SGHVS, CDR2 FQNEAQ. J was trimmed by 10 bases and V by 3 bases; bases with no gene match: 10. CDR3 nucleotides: TGTGCCAGCAGCTTGGTAGCGGGGGACCCGGGAGAGCAGTTCTTC. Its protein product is CASSLVAGDPGEQFF.